The 24 T cell receptor beta chains given below trace back to one sample, sequenced in a study of T cell changes during pregnancy in multiple sclerosis. Assay used: immunoSEQ multiplex PCR; TCRdb lists only in-frame clones, some missing. The sample includes approximately 41,000 clones, about 90% of them seen just once. This material consisted of CD8+ T cells from peripheral blood mononuclear cells, taken in the first trimester of pregnancy. Every receptor here comes from a female donor with multiple sclerosis, enrolled in a pregnancy study.

V is TRBV5-1 and J is TRBJ2-5; 9 bases agree with TRBD1. The CDR3 covers 16 residues. The germline CDR1 and CDR2 sequences are SGHRS and YFSETQ. J lost 1 base, V lost 1 base, and 5 bases had no gene match. CDR3 DNA sequence: TGCGCCAGCAGCTTGACGGGACAGGGAATCCAAGAGACCCAGTACTTC. Its protein is CASSLTGQGIQETQYF.

This chain uses TRBV9 with TRBJ2-7, with TRBD1 identical over 11 bases. This CDR3 spans 16 amino acids. Germline CDR1 reads SGDLS; CDR2 reads YYNGEE. J lost 3 bases, V lost 4 bases, and 9 bases had no gene match. Written as DNA, the CDR3 is TGTGCCAGCAGCCTTCATACCGGGACAGGGGGCTACGAGCAGTACTTC. It specifies CASSLHTGTGGYEQYF. Together with reference TRBV9 and TRBJ2-7, the CDR3 gives the full variable domain: DSGVTQTPKHLITATGQRVTLRCSPRSGDLSVYWYQQSLDQGLQFLIQYYNGEERAKGNILERFSAQQFPDLHSELNLSSLELGDSALYFCASSLHTGTGGYEQYFGPGTRLTVT.

V gene TRBV19 combines with J gene TRBJ2-3, with 7 bases identical to TRBD2. With 5 bases clipped from V and 2 bases from J, the junction kept 1 base outside the gene matches. Per the germline V gene, CDR1 is LNHDA and CDR2 is SQIVND (reference sequence). This CDR3 spans 13 amino acids. The CDR3 spells CASSLAVTDTQYF. The CDR3, as DNA: TGTGCCAGTAGTCTAGCGGTCACAGATACGCAGTATTTT.

The chain uses TRBV9 and TRBJ1-1; 7 bases align to TRBD1. This CDR3 contains 18 residues. Germline loops: CDR1 SGDLS, CDR2 YYNGEE. Trimming at V came to 2 bases and at J to 4 bases, leaving 17 bases not matched to a gene. CDR3 coding DNA: TGTGCCAGCAGCGTCACAGGGACAGCCAACTTCTTCGGCACTGAAGCTTTCTTT. Encoded protein: CASSVTGTANFFGTEAFF.

The V call is TRBV29-1, the J call TRBJ1-2, with TRBD1 matching 9 bases. This CDR3 has 12 residues. From germline, CDR1 is SQVTM and CDR2 ANQGSEA. V dropped 3 bases and J dropped 6; count of bases not matched to a gene: 2. The CDR3 is CSVDGQGNGYTF. The CDR3 region has the DNA TGCAGCGTTGACGGACAGGGGAATGGCTACACCTTC.

This clone was seen just once. The chain has TRBV10-1 and TRBJ1-2; D gene ambiguous. The germline CDR1 and CDR2 sequences are WNHNN and SYGVQD (reference sequence). This CDR3 has 13 amino acids. V was trimmed by 10 bases and J by 0 bases, leaving 12 bases between them. CDR3 protein: CATQDTSNYGYTF. As DNA, the CDR3 is TGCGCCACCCAAGACACCTCTAACTATGGCTACACCTTC.

Only one count was recorded for this clone. The V call is TRBV5-4, the J call TRBJ2-5; 9 bases map to TRBD2. The ends lost 2 bases at V and 5 bases at J; junction bases unmatched: 7. The germline V gene encodes CDR1 SGHNT and CDR2 YYREEE (reference sequence). The CDR3 totals 15 residues. This chain's CDR3 is CASSFMGGGAETQYF. Written as DNA, the CDR3 is TGTGCCAGCAGCTTTATGGGCGGGGGGGCGGAGACCCAGTACTTC. Full variable domain (outside the CDR3, taken from reference TRBV5-4 and TRBJ2-5): ETGVTQSPTHLIKTRGQQVTLRCSSQSGHNTVSWYQQALGQGPQFIFQYYREEENGRGNFPPRFSGLQFPNYSSELNVNALELDDSALYLCASSFMGGGAETQYFGPGTRLLVL.

The J gene is TRBJ1-5, the V gene TRBV5-4; D gene unclear. This CDR3 region has 15 residues. In germline, CDR1 is SGHNT, CDR2 YYREEE (reference sequence). V was clipped by 2 bases and J by 0 bases, with 9 bases between them. In DNA form, the CDR3 reads TGTGCCAGCAGCTTAGGCGGTTATAGCAATCAGCCCCAGCATTTT. This encodes CASSLGGYSNQPQHF.

The chain uses TRBV5-1 and TRBJ2-1, with D uncertain. Germline V gene data show CDR1 as SGHRS and CDR2 as YFSETQ. This CDR3 region has 12 residues. The germline V and J ends were trimmed by 1 base and 7 bases, with 6 bases remaining between them. The CDR3 DNA follows: TGCGCCAGCAGCTTGAACGCGAATGAGCAGTTCTTC. It encodes CASSLNANEQFF.

The chain is built from TRBV9 and TRBJ2-1; the match to TRBD1 covers 7 bases. The germline V gene encodes CDR1 SGDLS and CDR2 YYNGEE. The V gene end was trimmed by 4 bases and the J gene end by 10 bases; junction bases not matched to a gene: 11. This CDR3 has 14 amino acids. The CDR3 DNA sequence: TGTGCCAGCAGCTCATCTGGGACAGCAGAGGAGCAGTTCTTC. Translation: CASSSSGTAEEQFF.

This chain uses TRBV21-1 with TRBJ2-7; TRBD2 is the table's D call, not checked against the DNA. TRBV21-1 is a known pseudogene. The CDR3 is 16 residues long. CDR3 residues: CASSKSSVEKLYEQYF. CDR3 in DNA: TGTGCCAGCAGCAAATCTTCGGTGGAGAAACTCTACGAGCAGTACTTC.

This chain uses TRBV6-5 with TRBJ2-2; D not certain. The CDR3 runs to 15 residues. Trimming took off 5 bases at V and 7 bases at J, with 17 bases between the two ends. Germline CDR1 reads MNHEY; CDR2 reads SVGAGI. As DNA, the CDR3 is TGTGCCAGCAGTCTGAACTTCCCCCCAGGCGGGGAGCTGTTTTTT. Residues: CASSLNFPPGGELFF.

The chain combines TRBV7-9 with TRBJ2-7; tentatively, D is TRBD2 (7 bases). The germline gives CDR1 SEHNR, CDR2 FQNEAQ (reference sequence). Trimming shortened V by 3 bases and J by 7 bases, and 22 bases separated the two germline ends. The CDR3 totals 16 residues. For the CDR3, the DNA is TGTGCCAGCAGCTTGTCTTGGGGGGGCCCTACTTGGGAGCAGTACTTC. Encoded protein: CASSLSWGGPTWEQYF.

V is TRBV19 and J is TRBJ1-5, with D maybe TRBD1 (5 bases). V was clipped by 8 bases and J by 5 bases, with 13 bases between them. CDR1 is LNHDA, CDR2 SQIVND, per germline (reference sequence). The CDR3 loop spans 13 amino acids. The CDR3 is CASSGGKDQPQHF. Written as DNA, the CDR3 is TGTGCCAGTTCCGGGGGAAAGGATCAGCCCCAGCATTTT. The entire variable domain, with the rest obtained from reference TRBV19 and TRBJ1-5, is as follows: DGGITQSPKYLFRKEGQNVTLSCEQNLNHDAMYWYRQDPGQGLRLIYYSQIVNDFQKGDIAEGYSVSREKKESFPLTVTSAQKNPTAFYLCASSGGKDQPQHFGDGTRLSIL.

The chain joins TRBV10-1 to TRBJ2-7, with 10 positions matching TRBD2. Unmatched junction bases numbered 27, after V lost 5 bases and J lost 2 bases. CDR1 and CDR2 (germline): WNHNN, SYGVQD (reference sequence). The CDR3 is made up of 22 amino acids. CDR3 sequence reads: CASSRLMTSGQLKPPFTYEQYF. The CDR3 coding sequence is TGCGCCAGCAGTCGCCTTATGACTAGCGGGCAATTAAAACCGCCCTTTACCTACGAGCAGTACTTC.

This clone was observed a single time. The V and J genes are TRBV6-1 and TRBJ2-5; D unresolved. V lost 0 bases, J lost 4 bases, and 9 bases lay in between. The germline V gene has CDR1 MNHNS and CDR2 SASEGT. CDR3 length: 14 residues. CDR3 sequence (DNA): TGTGCCAGCAGTGAAGCCAGGTATAGAGAGACCCAGTACTTC. It is translated as CASSEARYRETQYF.

The chain recombines TRBV5-5 with TRBJ1-2; 12 bases line up with TRBD1. Germline values: CDR1 SGHKS, CDR2 YYEKEE (reference sequence). This CDR3 region has 14 residues. Unmatched junction bases numbered 5, after V lost 2 bases and J lost 9 bases. The CDR3 loop is CASSFGTGGTSYTF. CDR3 sequence (DNA): TGTGCCAGCAGCTTTGGGACAGGGGGCACGAGCTACACCTTC. Together with reference TRBV5-5 and TRBJ1-2, the CDR3 gives the full variable domain: DAGVTQSPTHLIKTRGQQVTLRCSPISGHKSVSWYQQVLGQGPQFIFQYYEKEERGRGNFPDRFSARQFPNYSSELNVNALLLGDSALYLCASSFGTGGTSYTFGSGTRLTVV.

V gene TRBV7-9 combines with J gene TRBJ2-3; a weak D match, TRBD2 (7 bases). In germline, CDR1 is SEHNR, CDR2 FQNEAQ (reference sequence). The CDR3 sequence is 15 residues long. Trimming pared 1 base from V and 2 bases from J, leaving 10 bases between. The CDR3 nucleotides are TGTGCCAGCAGCTTAGGGGGGGGGCACACAGATACGCAGTATTTT. Its translation: CASSLGGGHTDTQYF.

This clone is deemed medium-sized. This chain joins TRBV19 and TRBJ2-7; D uncertain. CDR1 is LNHDA and CDR2 is SQIVND in the germline V gene (reference sequence). The CDR3 loop spans 15 amino acids. Trimming cost V 0 bases and J 0 bases, with 9 bases left between them. The CDR3 region has the DNA TGTGCCAGTAGTATAGATTACTACTTCTCCTACGAGCAGTACTTC. It codes for CASSIDYYFSYEQYF.

The CDR3 region has the DNA TGTGCCAGCAGCTGGCCTTCTCAAACACAGAACACTGAAGCTTTCTTT. Its translation: CASSWPSQTQNTEAFF. The rearrangement uses TRBV7-9 and TRBJ1-1; D is unresolved. The V end was cut by 4 bases, the J end by 1 base, with 16 bases between. CDR3 size: 16 residues. CDR1 and CDR2 (germline): SEHNR, FQNEAQ (reference sequence).

The chain is built from TRBV18 and TRBJ2-2; 7 positions agree with TRBD1. The CDR3 consists of 15 residues. J gave up 4 bases and V 1 base, and 3 bases lay outside the gene matches. Germline V lookup: CDR1 KGHSH, CDR2 LQKENI. As DNA, the CDR3 is TGTGCCAGCTCACCACAGGGGGCGCGCACCGGGGAGCTGTTTTTT. Its protein product is CASSPQGARTGELFF.

CDR3: CASSLSWLGELFF. CDR3 coding DNA: TGTGCCAGCAGCTTAAGCTGGTTAGGGGAGCTGTTTTTT. The J gene is TRBJ2-2, the V gene TRBV7-2, with D hard to call. Germline CDR1 and CDR2: SGHTA and FQGNSA. The CDR3 loop spans 13 amino acids. The germline V and J ends were trimmed by 2 bases and 8 bases, with 9 bases remaining between them. The whole variable domain, filled in from reference TRBV7-2 and TRBJ2-2, reads GAGVSQSPSNKVTEKGKDVELRCDPISGHTALYWYRQSLGQGLEFLIYFQGNSAPDKSGLPSDRFSAERTGGSVSTLTIQRTQQEDSAVYLCASSLSWLGELFFGEGSRLTVL.

The J gene is TRBJ2-1, the V gene TRBV29-1; D is perhaps TRBD1 (5 bases). The CDR3 length is 15 residues. Trimming left V 1 base short and J 0 bases short, with 10 bases between. Germline V gene sequence: CDR1 SQVTM, CDR2 ANQGSEA. The CDR3: CSVEGGAFSYNEQFF. In DNA form, the CDR3 reads TGCAGCGTTGAAGGGGGCGCGTTCTCCTACAATGAGCAGTTCTTC.

Comment on this clone: At the DNA level, this CDR3 is encoded by other sequences in the same sample as well. The chain has TRBV4-1 and TRBJ2-7; a possible D gene is TRBD2 (7 bases). This CDR3 region has 14 residues. Germline V gene lookup returns CDR1 MGHRA and CDR2 YSYEKL. With 0 bases removed from V and 4 bases from J, the gap between germline ends came to 10 bases. CDR3: CASSQDRGGYEQYF. CDR3 DNA sequence: TGCGCCAGCAGCCAAGACAGGGGAGGGTACGAGCAGTACTTC.